Included here is one TCR beta chain sequence, with context. Its antigen is currently unknown. Germline V gene lookup returns CDR1 SGHDT and CDR2 YYEEEE. The CDR3 contains 16 residues. V was shortened by 0 bases and J by 10 bases, with 20 bases between the two germline ends. The PCR was carried out with 60 Vbeta primers and 13 Jbeta primers. Sequenced by immunoSEQ multiplex PCR; TCRdb stores in-frame clones only, minus some. The repertoire holds some 99,000 clones, over 65% seen once, with around 2% in the top ten. Those who donated were healthy bone marrow donors. This sample stems from a study of cytomegalovirus exposure and HLA in healthy donors. The study, taken as a whole, reports: In a later analysis, a genetic analysis reported fewer productive-TCR N-insertions in an Asian-associated ancestry cluster than the cohort average. An apparent linkage of common viral pathogens to several of the most significant clusters emerged in a later analysis. A few chains linked to CMV were shown in vitro to be specific for CMV antigens.

The source of this sequence is a male donor in good health and CMV-seronegative. The rearrangement joins TRBV5-6 to TRBJ2-1; D may be TRBD1 (5 bases). Material: PBMCs. The CDR3 coding sequence is TGTGCCAGCAGCTTGGCCGACCAAGGGGTCGTGGCGGAGCAGTTCTTC. Its translation is CASSLADQGVVAEQFF.